This T cell receptor (beta chain) comes out of a study of neurological immune-mediated disorders. Unsorted libraries were generated from 2 million PBMCs. These cells had been stored in RNAlater at -80 C. There are many counts of this clonotype. One entry per CDR3 protein, called by TCRdb with MiXCR from the 5' RACE reads. The table shows 40,000 or so distinct CDR3 sequences, with roughly 7.3% occurring only once. Germline V gives CDR1 DFQATT, CDR2 SNEGSKA (reference sequence). With 6 bases removed from V and 1 base from J, the gap between germline ends came to 12 bases. The CDR3 length is 13 residues.

The TCR comes from a woman in her forties in good health. Sequenced material: PBMCs. This chain joins TRBV20-1 and TRBJ1-2; unclear D gene. CDR3 amino acids: CSAPWANNYGYTF. CDR3 nucleotide sequence: TGCAGTGCCCCTTGGGCCAATAACTATGGCTACACCTTC.